This T cell receptor beta chain appears in the sequencing data of a study of blood T cells in healthy people across ages. It was with a sample-barcoded 5' primer and a J-beta primer mix that a second PCR of roughly 6 to 12 cycles was run. TCRdb ran MiXCR on the 5' RACE reads and lists one entry per CDR3 protein. The repertoire holds hundreds of thousands of distinct CDR3 sequences, with around three fifths as singletons. This clonotype was counted a single time. Its cognate antigen is unknown. Study outcomes and limitations: In older individuals, TCR beta diversity per million T cells was lower, falling roughly linearly with age.

The sequencing input was blood. The TCR originated in a man aged 35-49 years in good health.

CDR3 sequence reads: CASQTGTGDKWVYGYTF. The CDR3, as DNA: TGTGCCAGTCAAACCGGGACAGGGGATAAGTGGGTATATGGCTACACCTTC. The genes are TRBV19 and TRBJ1-2, with 10 bases identical to TRBD1. Looked up from germline, CDR1 is LNHDA and CDR2 is SQIVND (reference sequence). Trimming removed 8 bases from V and 5 bases from J; junction bases left unmatched: 17. The CDR3 runs to 17 residues.